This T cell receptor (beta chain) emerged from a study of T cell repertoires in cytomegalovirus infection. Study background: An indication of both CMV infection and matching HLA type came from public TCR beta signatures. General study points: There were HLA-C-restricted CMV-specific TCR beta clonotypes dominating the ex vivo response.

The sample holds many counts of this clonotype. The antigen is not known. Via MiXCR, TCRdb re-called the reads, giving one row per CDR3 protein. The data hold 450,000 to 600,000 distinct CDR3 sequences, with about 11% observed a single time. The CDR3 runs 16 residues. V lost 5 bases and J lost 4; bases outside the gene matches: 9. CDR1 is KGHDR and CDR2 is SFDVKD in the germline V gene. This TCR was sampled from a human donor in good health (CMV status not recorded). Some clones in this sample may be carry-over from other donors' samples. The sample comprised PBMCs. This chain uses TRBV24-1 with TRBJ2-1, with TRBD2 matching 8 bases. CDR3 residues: CATSAHGLAGYNEQFF. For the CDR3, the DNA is TGTGCCACCAGTGCCCACGGGCTAGCGGGTTACAATGAGCAGTTCTTC.